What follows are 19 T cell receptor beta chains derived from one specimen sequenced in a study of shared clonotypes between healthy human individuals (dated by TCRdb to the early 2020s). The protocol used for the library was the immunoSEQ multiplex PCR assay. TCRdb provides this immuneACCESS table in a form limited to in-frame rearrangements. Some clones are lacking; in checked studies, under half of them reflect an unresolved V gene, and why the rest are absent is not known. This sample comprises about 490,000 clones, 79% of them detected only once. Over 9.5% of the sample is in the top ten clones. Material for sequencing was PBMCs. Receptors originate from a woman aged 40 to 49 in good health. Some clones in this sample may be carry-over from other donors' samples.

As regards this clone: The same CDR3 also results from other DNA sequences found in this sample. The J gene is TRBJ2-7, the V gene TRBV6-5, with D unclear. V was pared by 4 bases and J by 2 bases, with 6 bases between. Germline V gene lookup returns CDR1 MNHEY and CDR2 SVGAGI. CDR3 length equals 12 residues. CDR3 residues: CASSSTTYEQYF. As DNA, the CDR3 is TGTGCCAGCAGTTCCACAACCTACGAGCAGTACTTC.

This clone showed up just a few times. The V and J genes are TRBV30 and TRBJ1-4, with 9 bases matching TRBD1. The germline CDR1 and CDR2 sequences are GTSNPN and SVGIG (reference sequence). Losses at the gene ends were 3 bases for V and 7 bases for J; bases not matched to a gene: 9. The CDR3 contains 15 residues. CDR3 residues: CAWSPGGQGGEKLFF. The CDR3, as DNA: TGTGCCTGGAGCCCAGGGGGACAGGGAGGTGAAAAACTGTTTTTT.

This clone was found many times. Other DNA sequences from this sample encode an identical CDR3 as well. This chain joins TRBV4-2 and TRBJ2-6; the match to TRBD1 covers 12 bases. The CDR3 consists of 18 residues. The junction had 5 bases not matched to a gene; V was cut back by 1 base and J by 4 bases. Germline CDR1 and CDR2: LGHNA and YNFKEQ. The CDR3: CASSQAGQGAAGANVLTF. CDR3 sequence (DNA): TGTGCCAGCAGCCAAGCGGGACAGGGGGCGGCAGGGGCCAACGTCCTGACTTTC.

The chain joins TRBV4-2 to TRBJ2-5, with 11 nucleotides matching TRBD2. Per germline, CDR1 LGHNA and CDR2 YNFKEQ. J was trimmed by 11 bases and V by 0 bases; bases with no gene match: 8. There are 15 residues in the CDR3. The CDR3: CASSQEEGTSGRQYF. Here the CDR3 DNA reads TGTGCCAGCAGCCAAGAGGAAGGGACTAGCGGCCGACAGTACTTC.

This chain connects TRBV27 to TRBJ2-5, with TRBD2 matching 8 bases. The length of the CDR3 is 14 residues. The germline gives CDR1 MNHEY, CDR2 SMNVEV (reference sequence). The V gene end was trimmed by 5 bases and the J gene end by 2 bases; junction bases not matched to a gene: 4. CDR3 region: CASSKLAEQETQYF. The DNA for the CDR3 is TGTGCCAGCAGTAAACTAGCGGAACAAGAGACCCAGTACTTC.

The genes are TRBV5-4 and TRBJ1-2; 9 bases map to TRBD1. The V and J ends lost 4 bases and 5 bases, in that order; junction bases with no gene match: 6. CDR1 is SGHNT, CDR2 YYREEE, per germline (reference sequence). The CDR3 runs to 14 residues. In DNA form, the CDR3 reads TGTGCCAGCAGCACGACAGGGGGGCAGTATGGCTACACCTTC. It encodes CASSTTGGQYGYTF.

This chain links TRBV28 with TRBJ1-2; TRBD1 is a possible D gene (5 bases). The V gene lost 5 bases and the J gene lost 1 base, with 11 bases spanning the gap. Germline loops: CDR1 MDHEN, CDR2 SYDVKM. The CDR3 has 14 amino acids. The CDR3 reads CASSPRQNNYGYTF. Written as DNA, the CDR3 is TGTGCCAGCAGTCCCCGACAGAATAACTATGGCTACACCTTC.

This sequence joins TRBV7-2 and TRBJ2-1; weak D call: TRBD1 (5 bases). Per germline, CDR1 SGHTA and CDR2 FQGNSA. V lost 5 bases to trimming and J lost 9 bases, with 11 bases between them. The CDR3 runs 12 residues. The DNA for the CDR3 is TGTGCCAGCAGCAAACATAGGGGTGAGCAGTTCTTC. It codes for CASSKHRGEQFF.

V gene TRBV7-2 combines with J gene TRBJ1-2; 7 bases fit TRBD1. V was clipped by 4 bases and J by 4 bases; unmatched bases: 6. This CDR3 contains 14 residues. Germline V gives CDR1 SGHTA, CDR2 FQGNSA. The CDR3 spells CASSSEGASYGYTF. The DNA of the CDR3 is TGTGCCAGCAGCTCCGAGGGGGCCAGCTATGGCTACACCTTC.

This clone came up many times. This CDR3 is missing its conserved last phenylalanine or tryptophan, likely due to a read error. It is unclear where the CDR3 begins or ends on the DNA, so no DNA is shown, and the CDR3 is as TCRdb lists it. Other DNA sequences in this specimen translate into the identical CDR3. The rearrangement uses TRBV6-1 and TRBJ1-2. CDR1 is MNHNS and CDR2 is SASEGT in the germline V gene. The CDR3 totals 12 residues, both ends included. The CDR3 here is CASSEAQRVFLL.

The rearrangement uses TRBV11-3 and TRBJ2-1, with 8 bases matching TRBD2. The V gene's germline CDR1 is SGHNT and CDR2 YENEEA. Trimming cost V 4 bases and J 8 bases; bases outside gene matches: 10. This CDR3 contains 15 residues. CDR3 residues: CASSWGLEEADEQFF. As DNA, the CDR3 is TGTGCCAGCAGCTGGGGACTAGAAGAGGCCGATGAGCAGTTCTTC.

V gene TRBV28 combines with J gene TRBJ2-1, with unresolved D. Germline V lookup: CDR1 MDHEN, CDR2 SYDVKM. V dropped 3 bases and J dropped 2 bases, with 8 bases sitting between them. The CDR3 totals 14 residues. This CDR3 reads CASSLVGTYNEQFF. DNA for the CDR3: TGTGCCAGCAGTTTGGTGGGGACCTACAATGAGCAGTTCTTC.

This CDR3 is CASSSPPGNRPSDEQYF. In nucleotides, the CDR3 is TGTGCCAGCAGCTCCCCTCCAGGGAACCGCCCAAGCGACGAGCAGTACTTC. The V gene is TRBV5-4, the J gene TRBJ2-7; weak D call: TRBD1 (5 bases). Looked up from germline, CDR1 is SGHNT and CDR2 is YYREEE (reference sequence). Trimming pared 3 bases from V and 5 bases from J, leaving 24 bases between. The CDR3 has 17 amino acids.

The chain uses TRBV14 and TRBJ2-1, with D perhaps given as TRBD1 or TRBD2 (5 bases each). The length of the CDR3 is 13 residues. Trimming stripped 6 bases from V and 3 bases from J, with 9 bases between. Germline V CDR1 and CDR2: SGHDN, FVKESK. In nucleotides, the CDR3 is TGTGCCAGCAGGAGGGGCAGCTACAATGAGCAGTTCTTC. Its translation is CASRRGSYNEQFF.

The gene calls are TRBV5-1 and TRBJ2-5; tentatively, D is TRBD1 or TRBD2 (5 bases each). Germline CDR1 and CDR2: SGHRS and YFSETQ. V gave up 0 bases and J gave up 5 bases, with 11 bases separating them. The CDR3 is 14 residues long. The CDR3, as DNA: TGCGCCAGCAGCTTGGGGGCTGGGACCGAGACCCAGTACTTC. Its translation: CASSLGAGTETQYF.

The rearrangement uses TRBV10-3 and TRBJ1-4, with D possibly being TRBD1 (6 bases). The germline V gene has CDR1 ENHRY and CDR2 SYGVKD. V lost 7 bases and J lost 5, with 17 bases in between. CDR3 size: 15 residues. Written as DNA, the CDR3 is TGTGCCATCAATAGTGGAGACAGGCTAAATGAAAAACTGTTTTTT. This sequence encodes CAINSGDRLNEKLFF.

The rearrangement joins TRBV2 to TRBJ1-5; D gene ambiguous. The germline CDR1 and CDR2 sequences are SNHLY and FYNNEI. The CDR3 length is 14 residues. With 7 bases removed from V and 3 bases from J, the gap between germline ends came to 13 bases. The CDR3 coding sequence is TGTGCCAGCAAGGATGGTGGAGCCAATCAGCCCCAGCATTTT. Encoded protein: CASKDGGANQPQHF.

CDR3 in amino acids: CASSTLNTEAFF. CDR3 nucleotides: TGTGCCAGCAGCACATTGAACACTGAAGCTTTCTTT. This rearrangement joins TRBV27 to TRBJ1-1; D ambiguous. V dropped 6 bases and J dropped 0 bases, with 5 bases sitting between them. CDR1 is MNHEY and CDR2 is SMNVEV in the germline V gene (reference sequence). This CDR3 is built from 12 residues.

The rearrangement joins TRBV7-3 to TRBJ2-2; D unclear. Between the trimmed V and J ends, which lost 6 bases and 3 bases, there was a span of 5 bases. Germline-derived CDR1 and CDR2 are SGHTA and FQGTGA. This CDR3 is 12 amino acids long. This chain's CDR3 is CASSSHTGELFF. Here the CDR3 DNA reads TGTGCCAGCAGTTCTCACACCGGGGAGCTGTTTTTT.